A selection of T cell receptor beta chains follows, all from one sample in a study of T-cell memory formation after mild COVID-19. TCRdb analysed the 5' RACE reads with MiXCR anew, one entry per CDR3 protein. The repertoire holds about half a million distinct CDR3 sequences, with about 20% as singletons. The sample was PBMCs or a T cell subset sorted from them (not recorded which). Source of these receptors: an adult woman who had mild COVID-19 (a few samples of this study predate the infection). Cell type and time point are not known. Both conserved end residues are trimmed from each CDR3. For some rows the clone size is stated as once, few or many, or as a class when expanded; others skip it.

cdr3_aa j_call v_call cdr3_length clone_size
ASRKQGAVAPLH TRBJ1-6 TRBV12-3/TRBV12-4 12 few
ASGDGTYEQY TRBJ2-7 TRBV3-1 10 NA
ATTSGGQTWDEQF TRBJ2-1 TRBV5-1 13 few
ASRQGSYEQY TRBJ2-7 TRBV10-2 10 NA
ASRTGGYVNTEAF TRBJ1-1 TRBV6-5 13 many
ASSLLAVSGWDEQF TRBJ2-1 TRBV7-9 14 NA
ATSGQGFGYT TRBJ1-2 TRBV24-1 10 NA
ATTRVQSYEQY TRBJ2-7 TRBV12-3/TRBV12-4 11 many
ASSSRTRTSNSEQF TRBJ2-1 TRBV5-6 14 NA
SARDTRQGAYTEAF TRBJ1-1 TRBV20-1 14 NA
SVRKVAGSSGANVLT TRBJ2-6 TRBV29-1 15 few
ASSSSGLSGREGEQF TRBJ2-1 TRBV7-2 15 NA
ASSVVGTSTGELF TRBJ2-2 TRBV9 13 few
SAQGLGREAF TRBJ1-1 TRBV29-1 10 NA
ASSTPLQGPPLYVPNEKLF TRBJ1-4 TRBV7-9 19 few
ASSLGLAGGNKETQY TRBJ2-5 TRBV4-1 15 many
ASSFGRGSEKLF TRBJ1-4 TRBV12-3/TRBV12-4 12 NA
ATSPPLGGGEQY TRBJ2-7 TRBV15 12 NA
ASSKTGTGPYGYT TRBJ1-2 TRBV27 13 NA
ASSQVAGAGEQY TRBJ2-7 TRBV3-1 12 once
ASSLPRGDTQY TRBJ2-3 TRBV7-9 11 NA
ASSSGGEGQPQH TRBJ1-5 TRBV7-9 12 NA
ASSFGLAGGYEQY TRBJ2-7 TRBV12-3/TRBV12-4 13 few
ASSFLGAGIGNIQY TRBJ2-4 TRBV7-9 14 NA
AWSNGLRETQY TRBJ2-5 TRBV30 11 NA
ASSLVGGSNQPQH TRBJ1-5 TRBV12-3/TRBV12-4 13 few
ASSLIQGRNTEAF TRBJ1-1 TRBV7-2 13 few
ASSPGTEAYGYT TRBJ1-2 TRBV5-4 12 NA
ASRHTGGTYNEQF TRBJ2-1 TRBV7-2 13 few
SVRPGRTSYNEQF TRBJ2-1 TRBV29-1 13 NA
ASSFAVSTDTQY TRBJ2-3 TRBV7-2 12 NA
SAANRAGGAEAF TRBJ1-1 TRBV29-1 12 few
SAKSGANTGELF TRBJ2-2 TRBV20-1 12 NA
ASRTELAGGPYNEQF TRBJ2-1 TRBV2 15 many
ASSPNTAGSYNEQF TRBJ2-1 TRBV5-1 14 NA
ASSLAAGGSWETQY TRBJ2-5 TRBV5-8 14 NA
ASRVRGGWTGELF TRBJ2-2 TRBV4-1 13 NA
SANSGREVSDTQY TRBJ2-3 TRBV20-1 13 many
ASSQEPAGILAGSYNEQF TRBJ2-1 TRBV4-1 18 once
SARGRQGANTGELF TRBJ2-2 TRBV20-1 14 NA
ASSLSPGGGTYNEQF TRBJ2-1 TRBV7-6 15 few
AIKAGESTDTQY TRBJ2-3 TRBV10-3 12 few
ASSQVGTGDGELF TRBJ2-2 TRBV4-1 13 NA
ASSQDHRSYGYT TRBJ1-2 TRBV4-2 12 NA
ASEGGDHTDTQY TRBJ2-3 TRBV28 12 NA